What follows describes a single T cell receptor beta chain. The antigen remains unidentified. This record belongs to a study of T cell repertoires in cytomegalovirus infection. TCRdb independently ran MiXCR on the reads; one entry per CDR3 protein. The sample has around 900,000 distinct CDR3 sequences; about 33% are singletons. Study-level results: Across the ex vivo response, the dominant clonotypes were HLA-C-restricted CMV-specific TCR beta clonotypes.

Between the trimmed V and J ends, which lost 3 bases and 1 base, there was a span of 9 bases. CDR3 length equals 14 residues. The V gene's germline CDR1 is WNHNN and CDR2 SYGVQD (reference sequence). The J gene is TRBJ1-1, the V gene TRBV10-1, with D unclear. The sample in question was cultured CD8+ T cells from PBMCs, obtained from culture after CMV antigen stimulation. The clonotype was recovered from a human donor in good health (CMV status not recorded). Some clones in this sample may be carry-over from other donors' samples. The CDR3 here is CASSEVQKNTEAFF. CDR3 sequence (DNA): TGCGCCAGCAGTGAAGTCCAGAAGAACACTGAAGCTTTCTTT.